The TCR beta chain described here comes from a study of chemoradiotherapy in HPV16-positive cancers (dated by TCRdb to between 2020 and 2023). Regarding the complete study: Functional T-cell assays on cells from a couple of HPV16-positive patients defined candidate HPV-specific T-cell clones and common TCR motifs. The study asked whether T-cell immunity to the HPV oncoproteins E6 and E7 changes during chemoradiotherapy and whether this immunity affects survival. The candidate HPV-specific TCRs and motifs were subsequently tracked in TCR repertoires obtained from 86 patients with HPV-related cancers.

Libraries were constructed by the immunoSEQ multiplex PCR assay. TCRdb mirrors the immuneACCESS table, restricted to in-frame sequences. Some clones are absent from its copies; in checked studies, under half trace to an unresolved V gene, and the reason for the others is unknown. For this sample there are roughly 9,000 clones; around 73% appear just once. Over 8% of the sample lies in the top ten. What the work shows at the level of the full study, not this receptor alone: Expansion of candidate HPV-specific clones and E7-related TCR motifs was observed in the tumor microenvironment during treatment, whereas no such expansion was observed for non-HPV-specific T cells. Only two HPV16-positive patients were used to derive the functional definition of HPV-specific T cells, and the survival association was reported for HPV16-positive patients. In HPV16-positive patients, expansion of HPV-responsive T cells during chemoradiotherapy was associated with improved recurrence-free survival.

In regard to this clone: This receptor's antigen is unknown. Nothing much larger sits one base from this clone, and base qualities are not available.

The germline V gene provides CDR1 SGHRS and CDR2 YFSETQ. The CDR3 starts with the cysteine, ends with the phenylalanine, and has 16 residues. Only the CDR3 DNA is retained, 48 bases long and in frame from the first base. The V and J ends are trimmed by 0 bases and 8 bases, leaving 20 bases between them. Because repertoires were sampled repeatedly during chemoradiotherapy, clonal expansion in the tumor microenvironment could be followed. The sequence came from a human donor with HPV-associated anogenital cancer. The rearranged segments are TRBV5-1 and TRBJ1-2; a tentative D match to TRBD1 spans 6 bases. Collection of the sample occurred from a patient who underwent chemoradiotherapy. The CDR3 sequence is CASSLDTGSVYGGYTF. The nucleotides are TGCGCCAGCAGCTTGGATACAGGGTCTGTTTATGGGGGCTACACCTTC.